The clone carrying this T cell receptor beta chain has a count of ten or more. Its antigen is undetermined. An approximately 10 ml volume of fresh peripheral blood provided the PBMCs. Germline V gives CDR1 SNHLY, CDR2 FYNNEI. The V segment lost 1 base and the J segment 8 bases; nucleotides outside the gene matches: 7. This CDR3 comprises 15 residues. This sample was taken from a study of Graves' ophthalmopathy and Graves' hyperthyroidism. Overall study results and limits: Cross-validated, the 13-signature model showed 87.88%/81.08% sensitivity/specificity, and 80%/75% in the test set. Blood contained most expanded thyroid clonotypes exceeding 0.001 frequency.

Amplification targeted the TCR beta CDR3 regions, with RNA transcripts as the source material. First-round RT-PCR used HTBI primers; second-round multiplex PCR followed. TCRdb processed the multiplex PCR reads anew with MiXCR; each CDR3 protein has one entry. The table has hundreds of thousands of distinct CDR3 sequences, 22% seen once. The source is a woman between 18 and 29 years old with stable Graves' hyperthyroidism. Some clones in this sample may be carry-over from other donors' samples. Specimen: peripheral blood. The chain uses TRBV2 and TRBJ2-2; 7 nucleotides align to TRBD2. This chain's CDR3 is CASSEGFREGGELFF. CDR3 in DNA: TGTGCCAGCAGTGAAGGTTTCAGGGAGGGTGGGGAGCTGTTTTTT.